A selection of T cell receptor beta chains follows, all from one sample in a study of blood T cell repertoires in COVID-19. Generated by immunoSEQ multiplex PCR, the TCRdb table keeps only in-frame clones and is missing some. In the table there are approximately 360,000 clones, roughly 86% of which are singletons. Material for sequencing was PBMCs or T cells enriched from blood (not recorded which). Receptors were obtained from a middle-aged man in a cohort exposed to, infected with or recovered from COVID-19 (not recorded which). CDR3s include the opening cysteine and the closing phenylalanine or tryptophan. Each record gives: V gene, J gene, clone size, CDR3 length, D gene, CDR3 DNA, CDR3 protein. The D gene is left open where the match is weak. Clone size is not always given. Where it is, it says once, few, many or a class for expanded clones.

TRBV7-9	TRBJ2-7	-	14	-	TGTGCCAGCAGCTTACAGGAAGGTCGCTACGAGCAGTACTTC	CASSLQEGRYEQYF
TRBV28	TRBJ1-1	-	15	-	TGTGCCAGCAGATCCTTGGGCCGGGGGGACACTGAAGCTTTCTTT	CASRSLGRGDTEAFF
TRBV28	TRBJ2-7	-	14	TRBD2	TGTGCCAGCAGTCCGCCTGCGGGGGGGCGAGAGCAGTACTTC	CASSPPAGGREQYF
TRBV30	TRBJ2-7	-	15	-	TGTGCCTGGAGTCGTCAGGGAGGGGGATCCGCCGAGCAGTACTTC	CAWSRQGGGSAEQYF
TRBV3-1/TRBV3-2	TRBJ2-2	-	17	-	TGTGCCAGCAGCCAAGACTGGGACACCGGGTACACCGGGGAGCTGTTTTTT	CASSQDWDTGYTGELFF
TRBV5-1	TRBJ1-4	-	14	-	TGCGCCAGCAGCTCAGGGGATGCTAATGAAAAACTGTTTTTT	CASSSGDANEKLFF
TRBV11-2	TRBJ2-7	once	14	-	TGTGCCAGCAGCTCGAAGTCCTCTAGCGTCGAGCAGTACTTC	CASSSKSSSVEQYF
TRBV7-9	TRBJ1-4	few	14	TRBD1	TGTGCCAGCAGCTCGGGACAGTCGGACGAAAAACTGTTTTTT	CASSSGQSDEKLFF
TRBV19	TRBJ1-2	once	17	TRBD1	TGTGCCAGTACCGGGGGGACAGGGCCGGTTTGGAACTATGGCTACACCTTC	CASTGGTGPVWNYGYTF
TRBV5-1	TRBJ2-6	-	13	TRBD1	TGCGCCACTACAGGGGCTGGGGCCAACGTCCTGACTTTC	CATTGAGANVLTF
TRBV2	TRBJ2-3	-	14	-	TGTGCCAGCAGCCAAGCGGTAGTCACAGATACGCAGTATTTT	CASSQAVVTDTQYF
TRBV5-1	TRBJ1-1	-	16	TRBD1	TGCGCCAGCAGCGCAGGACAGGGGATTTCGTACACTGAAGCTTTCTTT	CASSAGQGISYTEAFF
TRBV6-5	TRBJ1-4	-	14	-	TGTGCCAGCAGCCGGACAGATCAAAGCGAAAAACTGTTTTTT	CASSRTDQSEKLFF
TRBV5-1	TRBJ1-6	-	14	TRBD1	TGCGCCAGCAGCTTGGCACAGGGGAATTCACCCCTCCACTTT	CASSLAQGNSPLHF
TRBV7-3	TRBJ2-4	-	14	TRBD1	TGTGCCAGCAGCTTAGACAGGGGGTCTGACATTCAGTACTTC	CASSLDRGSDIQYF
TRBV19	TRBJ2-1	-	15	-	TGTGCCAGTAGTATAAGAGGGAGCTCCTACAATGAGCAGTTCTTC	CASSIRGSSYNEQFF
TRBV5-1	TRBJ1-3	once	15	-	TGCGCCAGCAGCGTGACAGGCGACTCTGGAAACACCATATATTTT	CASSVTGDSGNTIYF
TRBV7-9	TRBJ2-1	-	16	TRBD2	TGTGCCAGCAGCTCCCAGACTAGCGGGAGGGCTAATGAGCAGTTCTTC	CASSSQTSGRANEQFF
TRBV6-1	TRBJ2-1	-	15	-	TGTGCCAGCAGTGAATGGCAGGGAAGAAACAATGAGCAGTTCTTC	CASSEWQGRNNEQFF
TRBV19	TRBJ1-2	-	14	-	TGTGCCAGTAGTATGGTTCGAGCTAACTATGGCTACACCTTC	CASSMVRANYGYTF
TRBV27	TRBJ1-6	-	14	TRBD1	TGTGCCAGCAGACGGGACAGGGAGGGTTCACCCCTCCACTTT	CASRRDREGSPLHF
TRBV5-1	TRBJ2-1	-	16	TRBD2	TGCGCCAGCAGCTTGGGCCCTAGCGGGTCCTACAATGAGCAGTTCTTC	CASSLGPSGSYNEQFF
TRBV5-4	TRBJ2-2	-	14	-	TGTGCCAGCAGCTTGAACAGAGGGACCGGGGAGCTGTTTTTT	CASSLNRGTGELFF
TRBV21-1	TRBJ1-1	-	12	-	TGTGCCAGCAGCAAAGGCAGCGCTGAAGCTTTCTTT	CASSKGSAEAFF
TRBV9	TRBJ2-5	-	15	-	TGTGCCAGCAGCCCACAGGCGGAACCTAAAGAGACCCAGTACTTC	CASSPQAEPKETQYF
TRBV7-9	TRBJ2-5	-	17	TRBD2	TGTGCCAGCAGCTTAAGAGGGACTAGCGGGAGGATGGAGACCCAGTACTTC	CASSLRGTSGRMETQYF
TRBV30	TRBJ1-6	-	13	-	TGTGCCTGGAAAGGACAGTTAAATTCACCCCTCCACTTT	CAWKGQLNSPLHF
TRBV11-3	TRBJ2-2	-	14	TRBD1	TGTGCCAGCAGCTCCAGGGGGACCACCGGGGAGCTGTTTTTT	CASSSRGTTGELFF
TRBV28	TRBJ1-1	-	12	TRBD1	TGTGCCAGCAGTGGGACAGACACTGAAGCTTTCTTT	CASSGTDTEAFF
TRBV19	TRBJ2-3	-	19	TRBD2	TGTGCCAGTAGTCCCCGAGGTGCGGGAGGGATTGTCCGCACAGATACGCAGTATTTT	CASSPRGAGGIVRTDTQYF
TRBV28	TRBJ2-7	-	12	TRBD2	TGTGCCAGCGGGAGGGCGTTGGGTGAGCAGTACTTC	CASGRALGEQYF
TRBV2	TRBJ1-1	-	12	-	TGTGCCAGCAGTGTTCAGGGGACTGAAGCTTTCTTT	CASSVQGTEAFF
TRBV5-6	TRBJ1-2	-	16	-	TGTGCCAGCAGCTTGGATGAGACAGAGGTTTACTATGGCTACACCTTC	CASSLDETEVYYGYTF
TRBV7-8	TRBJ2-5	-	13	-	TGTGCCAGCAGCTTGTCTACCCAAGAGACCCAGTACTTC	CASSLSTQETQYF
TRBV2	TRBJ1-3	few	14	-	TGTGCCAGGGGAGGGACAACGGAAGGAAACACCATATATTTT	CARGGTTEGNTIYF
TRBV6-5	TRBJ1-1	-	15	TRBD1	TGTGCCAGCAGTTACGGAGACAGGGGGCGAACTGAAGCTTTCTTT	CASSYGDRGRTEAFF
TRBV7-6	TRBJ2-5	-	13	-	TGTGCCAGCAGCTGGGTAGTCGGGGAGACCCAGTACTTC	CASSWVVGETQYF
TRBV5-4	TRBJ2-1	-	12	-	TGTGCCAGCAGCCCCAGGGAAAATGAGCAGTTCTTC	CASSPRENEQFF
TRBV5-5	TRBJ1-1	-	18	TRBD1	TGTGCCAGCAGCTTGCTCCCCGGACAGGGGGCGCGGACTGTTGAAGCTTTCTTT	CASSLLPGQGARTVEAFF
TRBV3-1/TRBV3-2	TRBJ1-1	-	14	-	TGTGCCAGCAGCCAAGTCTCGGGGGGGACTGAAGCTTTCTTT	CASSQVSGGTEAFF